This entry lists 9 T cell receptor beta chains sequenced from one sample in a study of molecular identifiers for immune sequencing clone quantification. TCRdb re-called the PCR reads through MiXCR, storing one row per CDR3 protein. The sample comprises about 97,000 distinct CDR3 sequences, 35% of which are singletons, and about 9.7% rests with the top ten. The sequenced sample consisted of naive CD8+ T cells from blood, with Jurkat cell RNA spiked in. Subset specified: FACS-sorted CD8+CD4-CCR7+CD45RA+ naive T cells. Receptors originate from a human donor in good health. Some libraries in this study had Jurkat cell RNA spiked in.

The chain joins TRBV4-3 to TRBJ2-1; 9 bases match TRBD2. The V gene's germline CDR1 is LGHNA and CDR2 YSLEER. With 2 bases clipped from V and 7 bases from J, the junction kept 6 bases outside the gene matches. This CDR3 region has 15 residues. The CDR3 sequence: CASSQWAGGVNEQFF. The CDR3 DNA sequence: TGCGCCAGCAGCCAATGGGCGGGAGGGGTTAATGAGCAGTTCTTC.

V is TRBV20-1 and J is TRBJ1-4; 10 nucleotides line up with TRBD1. This CDR3 has 15 amino acids. Germline V gene sequence: CDR1 DFQATT, CDR2 SNEGSKA (reference sequence). V lost 6 bases, J lost 4 bases, and 8 bases stayed unmatched. The CDR3 sequence is CSASLRDRGNEKLFF. Written as DNA, the CDR3 is TGCAGTGCCTCCCTCCGGGACAGGGGTAATGAAAAACTGTTTTTT.

The J gene is TRBJ2-3, the V gene TRBV6-4; D is unresolved. This CDR3 has 13 amino acids. Per germline, CDR1 MRHNA and CDR2 SNTAGT. Trimming stripped 3 bases from V and 4 bases from J, with 8 bases between. The CDR3 reads CASSEFGSDTQYF. The CDR3 coding sequence is TGTGCCAGCAGTGAGTTCGGTTCAGATACGCAGTATTTT.

Many counts were recorded for this clonotype. The chain combines TRBV7-2 with TRBJ1-4, with D uncertain. This CDR3 has 12 amino acids. Germline V lookup: CDR1 SGHTA, CDR2 FQGNSA. Deletions cut 5 bases from V and 8 bases from J, with 9 bases between. CDR3 residues: CASSLTREKLFF. The CDR3 region has the DNA TGTGCCAGCAGCCTTACAAGGGAAAAACTGTTTTTT.

This clonotype was seen repeatedly, ten times or more. The chain's CDR3 is CSAQHGELFF. DNA for the CDR3: TGCAGCGCTCAGCACGGGGAGCTGTTTTTT. The chain has TRBV29-1 and TRBJ2-2; D is unresolved. The CDR3 is 10 amino acids. Germline values: CDR1 SQVTM, CDR2 ANQGSEA. Trimming removed 7 bases from V and 7 bases from J, with 7 bases in between.

The sample holds many counts of this clonotype. The chain uses TRBV4-3 and TRBJ2-7; 9 bases match TRBD1. Trimming at V came to 1 base and at J to 2 bases, leaving 0 bases not matched to a gene. The CDR3 sequence is 14 residues long. Germline loops: CDR1 LGHNA, CDR2 YSLEER. CDR3 bases: TGCGCCAGCAGCCAAGGACAGGGGGCCTACGAGCAGTACTTC. Its protein is CASSQGQGAYEQYF.

This clonotype has at least ten counts. The V gene is TRBV7-9, the J gene TRBJ1-1; D gene ambiguous. This CDR3 comprises 14 residues. In germline, CDR1 is SEHNR, CDR2 FQNEAQ (reference sequence). The V end lost 5 bases, the J end lost 4 bases, and 14 bases lay between the germline ends. Here the CDR3 reads CASSPDIGFTEAFF. CDR3 coding DNA: TGTGCCAGCAGCCCCGACATAGGGTTCACTGAAGCTTTCTTT.

Of note for this clonotype: The germline gene is not matched at one end of the junction; a read error may be the cause. V and J are TRBV12-3 or TRBV12-4 and TRBJ2-2; possibly TRBD2 for D (5 bases). CDR3 size: 17 residues. The CDR3, as DNA: TGTGCCAGCAGCTACCACGACTCGCTACCGAACACCGGGGTGCTGTTTTTT. As protein: CASSYHDSLPNTGVLFF.

This clonotype appeared a single time. This clone may be a read error of a much larger clone one base away. The CDR3 does not close with the conserved phenylalanine or tryptophan, likely indicating a read error. V usage is TRBV7-9 and J usage is TRBJ2-5; D could derive from TRBD1 or TRBD2 (5 bases each). The CDR3 totals 13 residues. V lost 5 bases to trimming and J lost 4 bases, with 11 bases between them. CDR1 and CDR2 (germline): SEHNR, FQNEAQ (reference sequence). The CDR3 coding sequence is TGTGCCAGCAGCCCCAGGGACCTAGAGACCCAGTACTAC. It specifies CASSPRDLETQYY.